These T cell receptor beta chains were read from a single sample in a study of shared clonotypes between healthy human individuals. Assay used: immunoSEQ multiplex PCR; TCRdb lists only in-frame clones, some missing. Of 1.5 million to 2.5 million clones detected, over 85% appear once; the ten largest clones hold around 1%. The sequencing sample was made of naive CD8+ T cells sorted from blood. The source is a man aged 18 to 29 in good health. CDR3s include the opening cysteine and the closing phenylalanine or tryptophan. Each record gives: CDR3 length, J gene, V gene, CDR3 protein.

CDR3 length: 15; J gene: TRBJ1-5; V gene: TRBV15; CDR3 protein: CATSRDLGSNQPQHF
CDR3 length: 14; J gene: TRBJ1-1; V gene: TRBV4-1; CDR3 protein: CASSQGTGRTEAFF
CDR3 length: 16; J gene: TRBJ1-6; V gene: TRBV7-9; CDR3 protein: CASSLGGPSWDSPLHF
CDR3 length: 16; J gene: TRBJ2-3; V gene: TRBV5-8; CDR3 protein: CASSLELGGGTDTQYF
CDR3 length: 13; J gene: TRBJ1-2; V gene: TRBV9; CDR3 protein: CASSVRDGYGYTF
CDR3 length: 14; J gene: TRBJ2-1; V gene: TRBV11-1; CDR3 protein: CASSYLGLANEQFF
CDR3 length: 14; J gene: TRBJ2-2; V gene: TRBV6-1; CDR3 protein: CASSDQGPTGELFF
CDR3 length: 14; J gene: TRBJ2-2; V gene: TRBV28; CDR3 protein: CASSLQGSTGELFF
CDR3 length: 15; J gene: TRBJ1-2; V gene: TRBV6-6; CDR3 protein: CASSPTGGPNYGYTF
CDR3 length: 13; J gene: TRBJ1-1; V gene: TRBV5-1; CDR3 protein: CASSLISQVEAFF
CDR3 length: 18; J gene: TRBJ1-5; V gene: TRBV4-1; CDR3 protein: CASSQVGGTGAMNQPQHF
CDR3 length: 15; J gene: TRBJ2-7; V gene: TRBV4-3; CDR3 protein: CASSLGPQGLYEQYF
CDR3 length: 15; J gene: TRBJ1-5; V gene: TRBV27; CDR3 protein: CASSSGTGLNQPQHF
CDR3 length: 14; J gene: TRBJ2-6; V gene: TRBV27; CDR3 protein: CASSFTGGANVLTF
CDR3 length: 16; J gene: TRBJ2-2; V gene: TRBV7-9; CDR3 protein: CASSATGGFHTGELFF
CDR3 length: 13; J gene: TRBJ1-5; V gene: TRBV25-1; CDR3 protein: CASSLTGDQPQHF
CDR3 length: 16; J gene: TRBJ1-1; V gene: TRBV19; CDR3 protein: CASSIGSQGPNTEAFF
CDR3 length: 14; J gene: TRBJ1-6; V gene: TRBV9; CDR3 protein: CASSGEGVNSPLHF
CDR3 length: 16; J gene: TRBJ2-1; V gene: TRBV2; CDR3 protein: CASMEIAGTIYNEQFF
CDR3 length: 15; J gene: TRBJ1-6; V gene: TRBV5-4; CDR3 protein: CASSYDQGYNSPLHF
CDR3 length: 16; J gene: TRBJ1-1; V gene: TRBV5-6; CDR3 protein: CASSDNLGEGWGEAFF
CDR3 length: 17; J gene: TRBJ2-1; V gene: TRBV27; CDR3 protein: CASSPPGMSGRDTEQFF
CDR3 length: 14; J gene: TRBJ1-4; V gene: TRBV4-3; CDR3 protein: CASSQGTEGEKLFF
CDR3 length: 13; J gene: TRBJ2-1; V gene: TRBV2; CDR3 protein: CASGRRFSDEQFF
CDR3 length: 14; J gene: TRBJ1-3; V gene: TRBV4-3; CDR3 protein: CASSGQISGNTIYF
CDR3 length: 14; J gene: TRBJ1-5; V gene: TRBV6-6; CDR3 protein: CASSYEGGWQPQHF
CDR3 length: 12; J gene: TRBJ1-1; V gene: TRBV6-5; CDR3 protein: CASRSMNTEAFF
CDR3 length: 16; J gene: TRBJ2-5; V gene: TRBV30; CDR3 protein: CAWSFGGGGLQETQYF
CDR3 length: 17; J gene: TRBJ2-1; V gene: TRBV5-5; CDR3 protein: CASSLKGRAATYNEQFF
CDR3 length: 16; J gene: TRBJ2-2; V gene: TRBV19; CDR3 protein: CASDERTGGVGGELFF